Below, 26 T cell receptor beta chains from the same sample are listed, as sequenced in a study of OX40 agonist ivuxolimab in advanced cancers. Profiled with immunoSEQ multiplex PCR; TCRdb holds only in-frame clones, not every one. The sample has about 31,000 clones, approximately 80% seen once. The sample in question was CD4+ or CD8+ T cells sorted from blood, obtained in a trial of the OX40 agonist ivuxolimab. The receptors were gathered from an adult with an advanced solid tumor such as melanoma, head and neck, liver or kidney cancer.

CDR3 bases: TGTGCCTGGAGTCGGGACAGTATTAGCAATCAGCCCCAGCATTTT. Residues: CAWSRDSISNQPQHF. This chain links TRBV30 with TRBJ1-5; TRBD1 aligns across 7 bases. This CDR3 is 15 amino acids long. Germline lookup yields CDR1 GTSNPN and CDR2 SVGIG (reference sequence). Unmatched junction bases numbered 4, after V lost 2 bases and J lost 0 bases.

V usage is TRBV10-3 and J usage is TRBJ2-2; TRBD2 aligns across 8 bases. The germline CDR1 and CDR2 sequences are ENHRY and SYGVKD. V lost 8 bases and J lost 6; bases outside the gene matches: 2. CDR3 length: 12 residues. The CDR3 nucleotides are TGTGCCATCGGACTAGCTCCCGGGGAGCTGTTTTTT. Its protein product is CAIGLAPGELFF.

This CDR3 is CASSEGAQVWEKLFF. The CDR3 DNA sequence: TGTGCCAGCAGTGAGGGGGCGCAGGTCTGGGAAAAACTGTTTTTT. The chain links TRBV6-1 to TRBJ1-4, with D perhaps TRBD1 (6 bases). The CDR3 contains 15 residues. Between the trimmed V and J ends, which lost 3 bases and 8 bases, there was a span of 16 bases. Germline loops: CDR1 MNHNS, CDR2 SASEGT.

CDR3 protein: CASSYGQAYEQYF. The CDR3 DNA is TGCGCCAGCAGTTATGGACAAGCCTACGAGCAGTACTTC. This chain connects TRBV10-1 to TRBJ2-7; D is possibly TRBD1 (5 bases). Germline V gives CDR1 WNHNN, CDR2 SYGVQD (reference sequence). The ends were cut back, 5 bases at V and 2 bases at J, with 10 bases in the middle. CDR3 length: 13 residues.

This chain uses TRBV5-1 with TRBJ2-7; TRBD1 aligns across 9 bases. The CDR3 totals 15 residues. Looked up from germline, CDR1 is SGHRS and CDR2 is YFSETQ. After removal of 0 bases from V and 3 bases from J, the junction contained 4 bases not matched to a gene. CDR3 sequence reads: CASSLGGQGSYEQYF. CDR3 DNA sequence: TGCGCCAGCAGCTTGGGGGGACAGGGTAGCTACGAGCAGTACTTC.

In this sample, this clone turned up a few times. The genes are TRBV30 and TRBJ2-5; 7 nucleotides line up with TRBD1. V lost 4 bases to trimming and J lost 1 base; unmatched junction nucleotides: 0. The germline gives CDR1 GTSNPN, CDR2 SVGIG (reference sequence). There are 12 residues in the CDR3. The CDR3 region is CAWNRGQETQYF. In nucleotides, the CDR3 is TGTGCCTGGAACAGGGGCCAAGAGACCCAGTACTTC.

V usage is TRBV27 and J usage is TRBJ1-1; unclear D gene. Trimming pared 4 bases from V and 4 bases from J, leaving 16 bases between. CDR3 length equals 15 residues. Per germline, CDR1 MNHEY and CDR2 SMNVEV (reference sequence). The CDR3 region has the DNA TGTGCCAGCAGTTCGGGCCGCGGGCGGGGCACTGAAGCTTTCTTT. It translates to CASSSGRGRGTEAFF.

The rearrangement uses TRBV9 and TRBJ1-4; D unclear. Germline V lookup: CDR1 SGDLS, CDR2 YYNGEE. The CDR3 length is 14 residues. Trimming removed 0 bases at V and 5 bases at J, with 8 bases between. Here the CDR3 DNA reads TGTGCCAGCAGCGTAGCCGGGATGAATGAAAAACTGTTTTTT. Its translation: CASSVAGMNEKLFF.

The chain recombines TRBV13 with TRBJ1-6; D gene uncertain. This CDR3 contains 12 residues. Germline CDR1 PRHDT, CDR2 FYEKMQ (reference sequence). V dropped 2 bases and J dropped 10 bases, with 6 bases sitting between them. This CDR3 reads CASSLSGSPLHF. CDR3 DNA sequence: TGTGCCAGCAGCTTAAGCGGGTCACCCCTCCACTTT.

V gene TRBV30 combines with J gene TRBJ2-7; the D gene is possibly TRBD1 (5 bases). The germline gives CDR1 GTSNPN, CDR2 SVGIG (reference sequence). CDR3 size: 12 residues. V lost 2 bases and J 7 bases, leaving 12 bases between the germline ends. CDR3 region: CAWSSQGWEQYF. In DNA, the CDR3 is TGTGCCTGGAGTTCTCAGGGTTGGGAGCAGTACTTC.

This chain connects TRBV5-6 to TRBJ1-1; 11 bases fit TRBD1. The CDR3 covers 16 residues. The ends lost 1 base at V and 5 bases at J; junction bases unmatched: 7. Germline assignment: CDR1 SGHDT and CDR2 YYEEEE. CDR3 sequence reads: CASSLTIGQGATEAFF. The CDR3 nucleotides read TGTGCCAGCAGCTTGACAATTGGACAGGGGGCGACTGAAGCTTTCTTT.

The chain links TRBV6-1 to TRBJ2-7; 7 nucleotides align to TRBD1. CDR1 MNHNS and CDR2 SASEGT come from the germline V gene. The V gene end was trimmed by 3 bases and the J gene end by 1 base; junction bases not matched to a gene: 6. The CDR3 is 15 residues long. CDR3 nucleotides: TGTGCCAGCAGTGACATAAGGACAGGTTCCTACGAGCAGTACTTC. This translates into CASSDIRTGSYEQYF.

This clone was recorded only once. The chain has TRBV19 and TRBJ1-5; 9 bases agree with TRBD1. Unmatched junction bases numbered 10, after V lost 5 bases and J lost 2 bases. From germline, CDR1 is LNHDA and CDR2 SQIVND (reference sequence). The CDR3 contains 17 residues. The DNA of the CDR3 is TGTGCCAGTAGTGACCATCGGACAGGGGTTGGCAATCAGCCCCAGCATTTT. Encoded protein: CASSDHRTGVGNQPQHF.

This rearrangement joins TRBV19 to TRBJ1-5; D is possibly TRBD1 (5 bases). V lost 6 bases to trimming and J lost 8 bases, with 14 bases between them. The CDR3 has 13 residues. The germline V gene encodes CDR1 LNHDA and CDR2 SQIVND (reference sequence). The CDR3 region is CASSRDGYEPQHF. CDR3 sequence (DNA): TGTGCCAGTAGCAGGGACGGGTATGAGCCCCAGCATTTT.

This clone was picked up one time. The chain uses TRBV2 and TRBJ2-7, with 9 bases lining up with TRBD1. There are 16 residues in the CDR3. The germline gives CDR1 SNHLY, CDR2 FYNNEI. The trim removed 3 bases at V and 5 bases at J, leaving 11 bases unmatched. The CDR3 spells CASSDPRGTGTHEQYF. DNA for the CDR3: TGTGCCAGCAGTGACCCCAGGGGGACAGGGACCCACGAGCAGTACTTC.

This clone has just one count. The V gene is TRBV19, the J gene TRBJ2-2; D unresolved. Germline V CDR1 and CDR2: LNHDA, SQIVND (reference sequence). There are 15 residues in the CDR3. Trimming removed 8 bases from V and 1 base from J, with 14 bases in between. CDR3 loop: CASRLWTENTGELFF. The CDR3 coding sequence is TGTGCCAGTCGCCTTTGGACGGAGAACACCGGGGAGCTGTTTTTT.

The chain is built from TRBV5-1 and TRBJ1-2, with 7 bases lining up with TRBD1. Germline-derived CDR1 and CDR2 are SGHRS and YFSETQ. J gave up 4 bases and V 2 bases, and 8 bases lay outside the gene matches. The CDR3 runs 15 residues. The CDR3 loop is CASSLDQGEGYGYTF. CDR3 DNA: TGCGCCAGCAGCTTAGACCAGGGGGAAGGCTATGGCTACACCTTC.

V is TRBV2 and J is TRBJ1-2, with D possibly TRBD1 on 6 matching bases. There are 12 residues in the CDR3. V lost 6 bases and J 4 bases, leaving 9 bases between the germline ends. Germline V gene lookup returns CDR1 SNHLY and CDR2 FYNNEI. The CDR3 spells CASRQDSYGYTF. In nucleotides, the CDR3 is TGTGCCAGCAGGCAGGACAGCTATGGCTACACCTTC.

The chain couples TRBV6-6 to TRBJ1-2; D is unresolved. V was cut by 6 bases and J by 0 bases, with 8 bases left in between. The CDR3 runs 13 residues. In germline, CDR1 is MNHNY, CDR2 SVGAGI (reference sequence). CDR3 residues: CASRSRANYGYTF. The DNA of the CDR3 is TGTGCCAGCAGATCGAGGGCTAACTATGGCTACACCTTC.

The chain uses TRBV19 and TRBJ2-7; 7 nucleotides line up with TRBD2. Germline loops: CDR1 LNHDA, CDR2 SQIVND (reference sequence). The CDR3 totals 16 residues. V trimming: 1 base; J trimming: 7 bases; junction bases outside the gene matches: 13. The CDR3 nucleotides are TGTGCCAGTAGTATAGCCTTGGAGCTAGCGGCACAAGAGCAGTACTTC. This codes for CASSIALELAAQEQYF.

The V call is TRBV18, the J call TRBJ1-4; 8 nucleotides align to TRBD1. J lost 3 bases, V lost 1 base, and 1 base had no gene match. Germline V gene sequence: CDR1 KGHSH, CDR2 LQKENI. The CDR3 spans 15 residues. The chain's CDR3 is CASSPRQGSNEKLFF. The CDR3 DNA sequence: TGTGCCAGCTCACCACGACAGGGGTCTAATGAAAAACTGTTTTTT.

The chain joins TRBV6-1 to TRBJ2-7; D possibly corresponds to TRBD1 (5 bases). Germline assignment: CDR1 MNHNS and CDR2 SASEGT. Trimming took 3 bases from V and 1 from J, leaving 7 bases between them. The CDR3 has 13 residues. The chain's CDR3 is CASSDDSSYEQYF. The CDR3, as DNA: TGTGCCAGCAGTGACGACAGTTCCTACGAGCAGTACTTC.

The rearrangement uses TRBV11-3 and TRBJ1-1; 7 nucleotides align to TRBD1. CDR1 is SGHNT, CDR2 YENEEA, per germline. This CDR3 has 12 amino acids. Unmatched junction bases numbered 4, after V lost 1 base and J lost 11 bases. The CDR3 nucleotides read TGTGCCAGCAGCTTAGGACAGGGACTGGCTTTCTTT. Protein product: CASSLGQGLAFF.

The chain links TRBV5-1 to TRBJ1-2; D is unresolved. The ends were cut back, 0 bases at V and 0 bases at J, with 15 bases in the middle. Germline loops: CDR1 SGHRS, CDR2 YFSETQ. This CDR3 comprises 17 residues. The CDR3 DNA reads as TGCGCCAGCAGCTTGGATACCAGAGCAGCAGCTAACTATGGCTACACCTTC. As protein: CASSLDTRAAANYGYTF.

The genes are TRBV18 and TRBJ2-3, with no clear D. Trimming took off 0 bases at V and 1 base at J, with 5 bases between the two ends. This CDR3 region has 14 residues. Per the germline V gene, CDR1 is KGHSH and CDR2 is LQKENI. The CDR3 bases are TGTGCCAGCTCACCACCACCCGGCACAGATACGCAGTATTTT. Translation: CASSPPPGTDTQYF.

The CDR3 here is CSVEDIGSGGAYNEQFF. The CDR3 region has the DNA TGCAGCGTTGAAGATATTGGGAGCGGGGGGGCCTACAATGAGCAGTTCTTC. The chain has TRBV29-1 and TRBJ2-1, with 10 bases matching TRBD2. V dropped 0 bases and J dropped 2; count of bases not matched to a gene: 7. Germline-derived CDR1 and CDR2 are SQVTM and ANQGSEA. The length of the CDR3 is 17 residues.